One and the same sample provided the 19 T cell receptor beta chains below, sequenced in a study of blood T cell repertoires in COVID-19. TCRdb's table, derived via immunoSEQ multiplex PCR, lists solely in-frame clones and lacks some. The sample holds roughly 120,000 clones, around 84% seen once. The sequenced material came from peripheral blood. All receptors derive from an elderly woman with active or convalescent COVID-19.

This chain's CDR3 is CASSYETGSTGELFF. CDR3 DNA sequence: TGTGCCAGCAGTTACGAGACAGGGAGCACCGGGGAGCTGTTTTTT. The chain recombines TRBV6-5 with TRBJ2-2, with 7 nucleotides matching TRBD1. Losses at the gene ends were 2 bases for V and 4 bases for J; bases not matched to a gene: 4. Germline V gives CDR1 MNHEY, CDR2 SVGAGI. CDR3 length: 15 residues.

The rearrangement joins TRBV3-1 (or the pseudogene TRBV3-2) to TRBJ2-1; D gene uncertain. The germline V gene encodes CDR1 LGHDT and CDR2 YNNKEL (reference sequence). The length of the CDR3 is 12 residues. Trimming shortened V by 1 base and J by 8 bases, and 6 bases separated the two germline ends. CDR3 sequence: CASSQAGHEQFF. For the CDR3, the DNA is TGTGCCAGCAGCCAAGCTGGGCATGAGCAGTTCTTC.

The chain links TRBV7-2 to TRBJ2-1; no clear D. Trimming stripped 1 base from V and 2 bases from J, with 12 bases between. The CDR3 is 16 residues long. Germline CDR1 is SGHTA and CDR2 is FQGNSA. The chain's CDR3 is CASSLVTQVPYNEQFF. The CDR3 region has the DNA TGTGCCAGCAGCTTAGTAACTCAGGTCCCCTACAATGAGCAGTTCTTC.

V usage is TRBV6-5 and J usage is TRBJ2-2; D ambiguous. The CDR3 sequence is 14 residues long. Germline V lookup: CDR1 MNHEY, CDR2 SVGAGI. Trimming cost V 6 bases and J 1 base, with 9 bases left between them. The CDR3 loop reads CASSNLRNTGELFF. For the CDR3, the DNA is TGTGCCAGCAGCAACTTACGGAACACCGGGGAGCTGTTTTTT.

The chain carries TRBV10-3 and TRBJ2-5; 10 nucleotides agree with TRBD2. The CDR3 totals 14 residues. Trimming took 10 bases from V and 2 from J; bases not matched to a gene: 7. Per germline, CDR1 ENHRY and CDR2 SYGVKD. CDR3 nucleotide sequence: TGTGCCACTGCCGGGACTAGCGCGCAAGAGACCCAGTACTTC. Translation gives CATAGTSAQETQYF.

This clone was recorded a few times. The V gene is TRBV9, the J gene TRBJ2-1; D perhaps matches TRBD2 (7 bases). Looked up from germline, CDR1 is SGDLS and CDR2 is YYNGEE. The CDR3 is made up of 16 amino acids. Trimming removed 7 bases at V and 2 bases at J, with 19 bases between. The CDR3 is CASSRGGGDPYNEQFF. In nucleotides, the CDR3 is TGTGCCAGCTCACGCGGGGGCGGGGACCCCTACAATGAGCAGTTCTTC.

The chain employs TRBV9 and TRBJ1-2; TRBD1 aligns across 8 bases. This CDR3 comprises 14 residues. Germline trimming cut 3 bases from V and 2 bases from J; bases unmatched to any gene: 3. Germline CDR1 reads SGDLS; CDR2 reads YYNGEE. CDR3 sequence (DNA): TGTGCCAGCAGCGCGACAGGGGCAAACTATGGCTACACCTTC. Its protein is CASSATGANYGYTF.

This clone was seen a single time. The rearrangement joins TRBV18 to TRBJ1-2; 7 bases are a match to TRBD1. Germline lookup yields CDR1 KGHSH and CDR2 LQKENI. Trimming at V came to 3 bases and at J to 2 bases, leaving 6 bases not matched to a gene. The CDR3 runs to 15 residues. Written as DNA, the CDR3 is TGTGCCAGCTCACCCTCCTGGGACAGCAACTATGGCTACACCTTC. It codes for CASSPSWDSNYGYTF.

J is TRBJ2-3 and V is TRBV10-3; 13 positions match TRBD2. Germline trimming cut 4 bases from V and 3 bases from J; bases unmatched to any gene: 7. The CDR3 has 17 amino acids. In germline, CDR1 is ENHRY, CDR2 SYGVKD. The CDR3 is CAISGTSGSSGTDTQYF. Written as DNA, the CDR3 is TGTGCCATCAGTGGGACTAGCGGGAGCTCCGGAACAGATACGCAGTATTTT.

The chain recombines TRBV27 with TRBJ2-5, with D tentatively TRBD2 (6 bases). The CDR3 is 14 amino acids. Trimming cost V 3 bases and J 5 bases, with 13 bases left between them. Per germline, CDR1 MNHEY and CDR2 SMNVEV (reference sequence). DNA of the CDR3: TGTGCCAGCAGTTTTACCCGGGGGTCGGAGACCCAGTACTTC. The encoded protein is CASSFTRGSETQYF.

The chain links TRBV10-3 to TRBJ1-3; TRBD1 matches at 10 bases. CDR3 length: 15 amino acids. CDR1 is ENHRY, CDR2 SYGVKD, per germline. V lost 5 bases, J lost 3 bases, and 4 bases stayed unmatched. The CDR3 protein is CAISSDRGHGNTIYF. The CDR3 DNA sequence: TGTGCCATCAGTTCAGACAGGGGGCATGGAAACACCATATATTTT.

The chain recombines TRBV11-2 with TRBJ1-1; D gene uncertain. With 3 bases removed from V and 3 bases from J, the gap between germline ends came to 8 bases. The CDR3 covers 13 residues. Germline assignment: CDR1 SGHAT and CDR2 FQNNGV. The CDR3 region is CASSFAQYTEAFF. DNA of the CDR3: TGTGCCAGCAGCTTTGCACAATACACTGAAGCTTTCTTT.

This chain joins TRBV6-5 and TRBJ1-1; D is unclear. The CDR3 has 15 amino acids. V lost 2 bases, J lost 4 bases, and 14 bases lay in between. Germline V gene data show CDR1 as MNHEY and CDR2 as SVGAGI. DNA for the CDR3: TGTGCCAGCAGTTACGCCCCCCGGGGTGCCACTGAAGCTTTCTTT. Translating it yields CASSYAPRGATEAFF.

In DNA, the CDR3 is TGTGCCAGTAGTACCCCGCCGGACAGCCAAGTCTACAATGAGCAGTTCTTC. Encoded protein: CASSTPPDSQVYNEQFF. This sequence joins TRBV19 and TRBJ2-1, with a tentative D call TRBD1 (6 bases). The length of the CDR3 is 17 residues. Trimming took 4 bases from V and 3 from J, leaving 19 bases between them. The V gene's germline CDR1 is LNHDA and CDR2 SQIVND (reference sequence).

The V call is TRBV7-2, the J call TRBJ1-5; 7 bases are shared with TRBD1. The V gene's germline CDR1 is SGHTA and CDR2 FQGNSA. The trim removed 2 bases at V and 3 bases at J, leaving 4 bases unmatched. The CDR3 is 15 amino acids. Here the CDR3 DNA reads TGTGCCAGCAGCTTAAGACAGGGAAACAATCAGCCCCAGCATTTT. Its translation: CASSLRQGNNQPQHF.

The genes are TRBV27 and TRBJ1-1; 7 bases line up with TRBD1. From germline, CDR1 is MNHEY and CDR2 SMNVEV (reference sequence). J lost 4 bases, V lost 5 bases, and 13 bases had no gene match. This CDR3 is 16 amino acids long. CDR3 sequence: CASSARTTGLGTEAFF. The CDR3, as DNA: TGTGCCAGCAGTGCCCGAACGACAGGGCTGGGCACTGAAGCTTTCTTT.

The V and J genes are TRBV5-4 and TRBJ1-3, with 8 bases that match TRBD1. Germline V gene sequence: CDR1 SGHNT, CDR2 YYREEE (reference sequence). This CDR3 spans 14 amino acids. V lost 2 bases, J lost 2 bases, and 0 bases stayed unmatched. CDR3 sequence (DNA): TGTGCCAGCAGCTTACAGGGGGCTGGAAACACCATATATTTT. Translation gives CASSLQGAGNTIYF.

CDR3 in DNA: TGCAGCTCCAGGGACGGGAGTGGCTACACCTTC. It codes for CSSRDGSGYTF. The rearrangement links TRBV29-1 to TRBJ1-2, with D tentatively TRBD1 (5 bases). The CDR3 consists of 11 residues. Looked up from germline, CDR1 is SQVTM and CDR2 is ANQGSEA. The germline V and J ends were trimmed by 8 bases and 7 bases, with 14 bases remaining between them.

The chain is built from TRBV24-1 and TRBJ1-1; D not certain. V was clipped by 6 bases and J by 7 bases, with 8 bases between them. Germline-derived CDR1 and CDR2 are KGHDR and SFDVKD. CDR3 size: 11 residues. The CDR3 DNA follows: TGTGCCACCAGTCACGCCGGTGAAGCTTTCTTT. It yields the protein CATSHAGEAFF.